Reported below is one T cell receptor beta chain. Its specificity is not known. Per the germline V gene, CDR1 is MNHNY and CDR2 is SVGAGI (reference sequence). This CDR3 has 13 residues. The trim removed 7 bases at V and 5 bases at J, leaving 7 bases unmatched. This record belongs to a study of T cells after yellow fever vaccination. Study in general: The SMART-Seq v4 Ultra Low Input method served to prepare the low-cell-number fractions. Study findings and constraints: After the booster, approximately 96% of CD4 and roughly nine tenths of CD8 primary-response clones were re-detected.

A universal primer site and UMIs were added as TCR cDNA was made by 5'RACE template switching. TCRdb itself ran the 5' RACE reads through MiXCR, one entry per CDR3 protein. The sample shows a few hundred thousand distinct CDR3 sequences, about an eighth of them seen only once. The rearrangement links TRBV6-6 to TRBJ1-2; TRBD1 agrees at 7 bases. This TCR came from a man aged 18 to 30 who received the YFV17D yellow fever vaccine. Sequenced here: CD4+ T cells sorted from PBMCs, sampled 15 days after the yellow fever booster vaccination. The CDR3 coding sequence is TGTGCCAGCATCGCAGGGGACAGATATGGCTACACCTTC. Encoded protein: CASIAGDRYGYTF.